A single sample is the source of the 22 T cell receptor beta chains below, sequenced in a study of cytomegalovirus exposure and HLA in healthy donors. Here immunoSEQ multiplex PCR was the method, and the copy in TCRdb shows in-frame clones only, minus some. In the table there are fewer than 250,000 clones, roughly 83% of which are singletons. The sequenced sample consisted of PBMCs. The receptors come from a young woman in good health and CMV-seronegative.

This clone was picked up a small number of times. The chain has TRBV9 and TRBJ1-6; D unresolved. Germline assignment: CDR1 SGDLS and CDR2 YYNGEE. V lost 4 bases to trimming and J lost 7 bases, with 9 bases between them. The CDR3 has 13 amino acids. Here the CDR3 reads CASSPEPNSPLHF. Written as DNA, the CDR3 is TGTGCCAGCAGCCCCGAACCAAATTCACCCCTCCACTTT.

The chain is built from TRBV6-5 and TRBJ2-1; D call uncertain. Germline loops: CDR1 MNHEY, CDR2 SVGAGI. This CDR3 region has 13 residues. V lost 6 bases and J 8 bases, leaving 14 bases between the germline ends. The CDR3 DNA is TGTGCCAGCAGCTCCCGTGTGGGCGATGAGCAGTTCTTC. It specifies CASSSRVGDEQFF.

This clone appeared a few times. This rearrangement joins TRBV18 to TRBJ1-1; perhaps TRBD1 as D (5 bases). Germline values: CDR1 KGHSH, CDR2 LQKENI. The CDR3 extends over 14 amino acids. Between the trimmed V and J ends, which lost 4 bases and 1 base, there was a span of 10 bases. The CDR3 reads CASSRDRANTEAFF. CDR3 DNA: TGTGCCAGCTCACGGGACCGAGCGAACACTGAAGCTTTCTTT.

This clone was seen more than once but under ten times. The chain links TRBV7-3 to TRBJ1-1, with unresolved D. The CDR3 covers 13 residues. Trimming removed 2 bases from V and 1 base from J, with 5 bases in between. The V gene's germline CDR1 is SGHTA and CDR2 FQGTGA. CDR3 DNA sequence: TGTGCCAGCAGCTTAGGGGAGAACACTGAAGCTTTCTTT. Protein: CASSLGENTEAFF.

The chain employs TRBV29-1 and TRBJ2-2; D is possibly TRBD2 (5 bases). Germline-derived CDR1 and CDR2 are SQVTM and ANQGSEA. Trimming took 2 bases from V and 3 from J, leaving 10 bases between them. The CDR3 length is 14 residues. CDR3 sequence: CSVERTSHTGELFF. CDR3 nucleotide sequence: TGCAGCGTTGAACGGACTTCACACACCGGGGAGCTGTTTTTT.

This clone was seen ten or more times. CDR3: CASSLGQGVFYGYTF. CDR3 nucleotides: TGCGCCAGCAGCCTGGGACAGGGGGTATTCTATGGCTACACCTTC. The chain uses TRBV5-1 and TRBJ1-2; 11 bases map to TRBD1. The ends lost 4 bases at V and 4 bases at J; junction bases unmatched: 6. The CDR3 length is 15 residues. CDR1 SGHRS and CDR2 YFSETQ come from the germline V gene.

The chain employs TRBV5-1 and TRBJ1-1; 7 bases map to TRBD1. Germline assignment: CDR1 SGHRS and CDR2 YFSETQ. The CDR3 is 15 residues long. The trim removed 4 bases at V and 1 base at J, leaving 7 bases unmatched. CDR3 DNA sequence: TGCGCCAGCAGCGCGGAGGGACAGACGAACACTGAAGCTTTCTTT. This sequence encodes CASSAEGQTNTEAFF.

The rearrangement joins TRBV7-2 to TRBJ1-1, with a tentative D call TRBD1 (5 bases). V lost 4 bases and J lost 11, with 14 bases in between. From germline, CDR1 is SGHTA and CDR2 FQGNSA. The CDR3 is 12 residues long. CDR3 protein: CASSSSRVFAFF. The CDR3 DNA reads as TGTGCCAGCAGCTCTAGCAGGGTATTCGCTTTCTTT.

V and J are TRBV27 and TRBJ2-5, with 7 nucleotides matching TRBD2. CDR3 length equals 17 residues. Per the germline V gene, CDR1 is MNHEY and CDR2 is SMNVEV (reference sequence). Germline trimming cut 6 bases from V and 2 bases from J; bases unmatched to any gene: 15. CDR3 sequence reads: CASRGDSSGAFQETQYF. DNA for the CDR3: TGTGCCAGCAGAGGGGACTCTAGCGGAGCTTTTCAAGAGACCCAGTACTTC.

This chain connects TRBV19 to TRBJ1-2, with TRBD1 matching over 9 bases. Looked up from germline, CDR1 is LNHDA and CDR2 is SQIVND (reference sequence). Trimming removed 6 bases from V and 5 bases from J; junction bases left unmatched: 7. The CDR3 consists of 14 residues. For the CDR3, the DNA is TGTGCCAGTAGCCCTACAGGGGGCCGGTATGGCTACACCTTC. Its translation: CASSPTGGRYGYTF. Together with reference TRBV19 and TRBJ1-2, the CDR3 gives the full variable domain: DGGITQSPKYLFRKEGQNVTLSCEQNLNHDAMYWYRQDPGQGLRLIYYSQIVNDFQKGDIAEGYSVSREKKESFPLTVTSAQKNPTAFYLCASSPTGGRYGYTFGSGTRLTVV.

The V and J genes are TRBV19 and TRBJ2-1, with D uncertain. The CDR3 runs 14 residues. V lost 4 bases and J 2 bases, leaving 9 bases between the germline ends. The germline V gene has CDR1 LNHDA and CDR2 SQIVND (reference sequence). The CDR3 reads CASSTDRTYNEQFF. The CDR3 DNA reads TGTGCCAGTAGTACAGACCGCACCTACAATGAGCAGTTCTTC. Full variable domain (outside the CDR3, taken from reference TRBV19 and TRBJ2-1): DGGITQSPKYLFRKEGQNVTLSCEQNLNHDAMYWYRQDPGQGLRLIYYSQIVNDFQKGDIAEGYSVSREKKESFPLTVTSAQKNPTAFYLCASSTDRTYNEQFFGPGTRLTVL.

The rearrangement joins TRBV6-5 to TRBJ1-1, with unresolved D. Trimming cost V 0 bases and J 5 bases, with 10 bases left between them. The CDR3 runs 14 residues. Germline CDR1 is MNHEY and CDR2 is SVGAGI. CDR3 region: CASSYSYRETEAFF. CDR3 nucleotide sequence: TGTGCCAGCAGTTACTCTTATAGGGAAACTGAAGCTTTCTTT.

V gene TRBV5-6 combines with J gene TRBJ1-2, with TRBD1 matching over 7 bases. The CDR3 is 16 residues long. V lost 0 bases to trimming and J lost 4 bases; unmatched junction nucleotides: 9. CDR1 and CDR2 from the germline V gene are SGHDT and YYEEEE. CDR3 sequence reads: CASSLGRLGGTYGYTF. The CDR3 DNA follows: TGTGCCAGCAGCTTGGGGAGGTTAGGGGGCACCTATGGCTACACCTTC. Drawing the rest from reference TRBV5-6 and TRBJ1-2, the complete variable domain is DAGVTQSPTHLIKTRGQQVTLRCSPKSGHDTVSWYQQALGQGPQFIFQYYEEEERQRGNFPDRFSGHQFPNYSSELNVNALLLGDSALYLCASSLGRLGGTYGYTFGSGTRLTVV.

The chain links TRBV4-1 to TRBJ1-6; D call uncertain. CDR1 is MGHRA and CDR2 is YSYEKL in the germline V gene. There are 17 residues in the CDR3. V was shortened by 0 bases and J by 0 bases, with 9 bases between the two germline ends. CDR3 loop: CASSQDQPSSYNSPLHF. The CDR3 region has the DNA TGCGCCAGCAGCCAAGATCAACCCAGCTCCTATAATTCACCCCTCCACTTT.

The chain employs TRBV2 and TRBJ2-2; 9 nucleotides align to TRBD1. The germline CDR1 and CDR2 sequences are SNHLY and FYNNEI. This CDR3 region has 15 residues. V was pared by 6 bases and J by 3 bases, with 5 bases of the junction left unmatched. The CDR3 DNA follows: TGTGCCAGCAGAAGGGACAGGGCGTACACCGGGGAGCTGTTTTTT. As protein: CASRRDRAYTGELFF.

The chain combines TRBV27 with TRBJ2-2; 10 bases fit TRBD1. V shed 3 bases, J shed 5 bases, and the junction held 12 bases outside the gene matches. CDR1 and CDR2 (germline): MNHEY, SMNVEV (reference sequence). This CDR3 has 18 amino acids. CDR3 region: CASSFWGGPGQGTGELFF. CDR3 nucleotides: TGTGCCAGCAGTTTTTGGGGGGGCCCGGGACAGGGGACCGGGGAGCTGTTTTTT.

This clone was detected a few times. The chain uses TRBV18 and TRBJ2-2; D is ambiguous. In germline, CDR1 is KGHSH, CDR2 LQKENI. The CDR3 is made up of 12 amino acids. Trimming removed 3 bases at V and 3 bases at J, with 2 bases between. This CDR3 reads CASSPDTGELFF. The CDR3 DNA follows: TGTGCCAGCTCACCGGACACCGGGGAGCTGTTTTTT.

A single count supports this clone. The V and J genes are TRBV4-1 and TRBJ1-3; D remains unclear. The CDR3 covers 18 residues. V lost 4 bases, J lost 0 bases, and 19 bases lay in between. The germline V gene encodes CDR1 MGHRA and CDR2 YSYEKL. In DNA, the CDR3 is TGCGCCAGCAGCCTCCGACAACTAGAAGGCCTCTCTGGAAACACCATATATTTT. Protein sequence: CASSLRQLEGLSGNTIYF.

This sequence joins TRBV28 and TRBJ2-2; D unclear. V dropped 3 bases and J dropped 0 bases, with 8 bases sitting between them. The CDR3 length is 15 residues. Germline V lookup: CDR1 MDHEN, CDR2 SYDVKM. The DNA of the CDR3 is TGTGCCAGCAGTTTGTTAGTGGCGAACACCGGGGAGCTGTTTTTT. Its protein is CASSLLVANTGELFF. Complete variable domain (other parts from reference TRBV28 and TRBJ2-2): DVKVTQSSRYLVKRTGEKVFLECVQDMDHENMFWYRQDPGLGLRLIYFSYDVKMKEKGDIPEGYSVSREKKERFSLILESASTNQTSMYLCASSLLVANTGELFFGEGSRLTVL.

The CDR3 protein is CASSLERGEHNEQFF. CDR3 sequence (DNA): TGTGCCAGCAGCCTGGAGCGGGGGGAGCACAATGAGCAGTTCTTC. The chain is built from TRBV4-2 and TRBJ2-1, with 9 bases that match TRBD2. The J segment lost 5 bases and the V segment lost 4 bases, leaving 6 bases of the junction unmatched. From germline, CDR1 is LGHNA and CDR2 YNFKEQ. The CDR3 runs 15 residues.

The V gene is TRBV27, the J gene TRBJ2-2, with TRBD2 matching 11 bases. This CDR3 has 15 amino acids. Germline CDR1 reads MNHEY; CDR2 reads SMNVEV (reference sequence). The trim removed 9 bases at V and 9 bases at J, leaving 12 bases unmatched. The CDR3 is CARPGLAVLRRELFF. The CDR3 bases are TGTGCCAGGCCGGGACTAGCGGTGTTAAGGCGGGAGCTGTTTTTT.

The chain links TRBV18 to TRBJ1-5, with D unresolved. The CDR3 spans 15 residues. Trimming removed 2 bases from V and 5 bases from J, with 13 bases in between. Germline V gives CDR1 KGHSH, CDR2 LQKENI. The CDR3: CASSPSGNYDQPQHF. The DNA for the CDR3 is TGTGCCAGCTCACCATCGGGGAATTATGATCAGCCCCAGCATTTT.